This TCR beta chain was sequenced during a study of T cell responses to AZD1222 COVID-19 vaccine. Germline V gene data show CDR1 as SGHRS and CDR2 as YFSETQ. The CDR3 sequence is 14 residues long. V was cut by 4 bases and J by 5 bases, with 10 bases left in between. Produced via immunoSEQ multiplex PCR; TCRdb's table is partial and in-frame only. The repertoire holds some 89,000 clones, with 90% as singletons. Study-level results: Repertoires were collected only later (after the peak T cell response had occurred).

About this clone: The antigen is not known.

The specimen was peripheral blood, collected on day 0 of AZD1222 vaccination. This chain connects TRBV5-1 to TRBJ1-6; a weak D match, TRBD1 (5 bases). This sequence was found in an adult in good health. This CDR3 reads CASSDRKNNSPLHF. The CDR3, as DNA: TGCGCCAGCAGCGACAGAAAAAATAATTCACCCCTCCACTTT.